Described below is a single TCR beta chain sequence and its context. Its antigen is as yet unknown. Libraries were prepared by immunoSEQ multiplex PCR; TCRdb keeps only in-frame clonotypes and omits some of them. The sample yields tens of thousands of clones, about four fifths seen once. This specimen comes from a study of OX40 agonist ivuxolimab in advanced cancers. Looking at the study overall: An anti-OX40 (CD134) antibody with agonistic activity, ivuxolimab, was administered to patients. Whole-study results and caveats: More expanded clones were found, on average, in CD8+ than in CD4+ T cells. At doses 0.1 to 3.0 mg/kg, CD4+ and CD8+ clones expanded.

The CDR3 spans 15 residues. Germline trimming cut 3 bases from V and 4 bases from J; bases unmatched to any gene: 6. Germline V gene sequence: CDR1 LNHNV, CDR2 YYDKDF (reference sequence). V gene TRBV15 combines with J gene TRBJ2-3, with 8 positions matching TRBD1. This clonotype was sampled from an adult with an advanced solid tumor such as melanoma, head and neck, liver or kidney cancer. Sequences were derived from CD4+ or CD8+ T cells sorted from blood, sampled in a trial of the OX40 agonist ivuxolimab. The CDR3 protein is CATSSPQGAADTQYF. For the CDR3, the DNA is TGTGCCACCAGCAGCCCTCAGGGGGCCGCAGATACGCAGTATTTT.